Ten or more counts support the clone carrying this T cell receptor (beta chain). The source of the sample is a study of T-cell reconstitution after alpha-beta-depleted transplantation in children. Preparing the TCRbeta library involved the use of unique molecular identifiers. One entry per CDR3 protein results from TCRdb running MiXCR on the PCR reads. This table has around 71,000 distinct CDR3 sequences, 7% to 8% appearing once. The CDR3 covers 15 residues. The junction had 4 bases not matched to a gene; V was cut back by 6 bases and J by 5 bases. The receptor was derived from a human donor who donated a stem cell graft to a child with acute lymphoblastic leukemia. The source material was PBMCs from the stem cell graft donor, sampled from the stem cell graft. The rearrangement joins TRBV12-3 or TRBV12-4 to TRBJ2-3, with TRBD2 identical over 14 bases. CDR3 nucleotides: TGTGCCAGCAGCTCGACTAGCGGGAGGGGAGATACGCAGTATTTT. Its translation is CASSSTSGRGDTQYF.